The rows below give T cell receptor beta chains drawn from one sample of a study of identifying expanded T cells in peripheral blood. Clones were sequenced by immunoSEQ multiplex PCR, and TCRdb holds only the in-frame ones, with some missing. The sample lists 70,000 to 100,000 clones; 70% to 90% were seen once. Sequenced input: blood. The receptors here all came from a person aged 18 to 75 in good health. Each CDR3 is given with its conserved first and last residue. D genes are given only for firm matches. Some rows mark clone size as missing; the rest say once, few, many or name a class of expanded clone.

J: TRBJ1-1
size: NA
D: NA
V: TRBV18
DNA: TGTGCCAGCTCACCTTCGGAGAACACTGAAGCTTTCTTT
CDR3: CASSPSENTEAFF

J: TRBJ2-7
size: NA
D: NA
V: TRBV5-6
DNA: TGTGCCAGCAGCTTGGCAGAGGCAGAGTACGAGCAGTACTTC
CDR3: CASSLAEAEYEQYF

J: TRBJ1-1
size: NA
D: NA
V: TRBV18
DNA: TGTGCCAGCTCAAGGGGGTCGGACACTGAAGCTTTCTTT
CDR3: CASSRGSDTEAFF

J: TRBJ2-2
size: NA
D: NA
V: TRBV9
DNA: TGTGCCAGCAGCGTAGAGAGGGGGTACACCGGGGAGCTGTTTTTT
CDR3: CASSVERGYTGELFF

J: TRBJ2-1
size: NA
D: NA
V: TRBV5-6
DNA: TGTGCCAGCAGCTTTGGGAGGTTGGAGCAGTTCTTC
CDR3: CASSFGRLEQFF

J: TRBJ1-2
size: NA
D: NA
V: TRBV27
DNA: TGTGCCAGCAGCCCCGAGGTTGGCTATGGCTACACCTTC
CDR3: CASSPEVGYGYTF

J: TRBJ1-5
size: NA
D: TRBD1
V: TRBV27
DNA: TGTGCCAGCAGAGCTACGGGACAGTATAGCAATCAGCCCCAGCATTTT
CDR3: CASRATGQYSNQPQHF

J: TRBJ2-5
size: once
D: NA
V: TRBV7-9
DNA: TGTGCCAGCAGCTTAGGGGGGGCACAAGAGACCCAGTACTTC
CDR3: CASSLGGAQETQYF

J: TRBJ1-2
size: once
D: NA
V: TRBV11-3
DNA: TGTGCCAGCAGCTTTACAGGGAGCTATGGCTACACCTTC
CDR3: CASSFTGSYGYTF

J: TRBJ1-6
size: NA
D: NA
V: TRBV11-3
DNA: TGTGCCAGCAGCTTAGCCGGGGGCCGAACGGTTAATTCACCCCTCCACTTT
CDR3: CASSLAGGRTVNSPLHF